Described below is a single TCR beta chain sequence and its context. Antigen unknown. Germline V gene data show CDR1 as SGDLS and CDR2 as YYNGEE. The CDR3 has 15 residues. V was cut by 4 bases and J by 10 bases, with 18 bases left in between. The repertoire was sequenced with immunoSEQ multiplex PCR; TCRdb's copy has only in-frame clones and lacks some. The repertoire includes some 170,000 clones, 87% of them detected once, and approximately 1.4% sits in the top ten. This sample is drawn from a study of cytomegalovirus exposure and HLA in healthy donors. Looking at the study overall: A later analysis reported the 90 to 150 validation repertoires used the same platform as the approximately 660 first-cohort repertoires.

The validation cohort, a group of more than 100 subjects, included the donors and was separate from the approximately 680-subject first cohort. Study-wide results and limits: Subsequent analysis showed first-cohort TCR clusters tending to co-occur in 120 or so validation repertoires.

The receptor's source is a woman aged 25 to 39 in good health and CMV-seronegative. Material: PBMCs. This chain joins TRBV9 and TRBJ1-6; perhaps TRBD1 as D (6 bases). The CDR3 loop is CASSPTGKGRSPLHF. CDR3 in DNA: TGTGCCAGCAGCCCTACAGGGAAAGGACGATCACCCCTCCACTTT.